This T cell receptor beta chain was documented in a study of T cells in Graves' hyperthyroidism and ophthalmopathy. Regarding the study as a whole: Prediction of ophthalmopathy progression came a median around 6.5 months pre-onset. Most thyroid clonotypes that were expanded above 0.001 also turned up in blood.

When ophthalmopathy did not progress within 18 months, Graves' hyperthyroidism was considered stable. Those patients with uncontrolled infection, other autoimmune disease, pregnancy or lactation were excluded. RNA transcripts yielded amplified TCR beta CDR3 regions. Primed by the HTBI set, a first-round RT-PCR was run on the TCR CDR3. MiXCR was run by TCRdb on the multiplex PCR reads, yielding one entry per CDR3 protein. The sample lists roughly 700,000 distinct CDR3 sequences; 11% to 15% were seen once. In this sample, this clonotype turned up a few times. What it binds is not known. In germline, CDR1 is MNHEY, CDR2 SVGEGT. Trimming shortened V by 2 bases and J by 5 bases, and 15 bases separated the two germline ends. This CDR3 has 15 residues.

The sequencing sample was made of blood. J is TRBJ2-5 and V is TRBV6-2 or TRBV6-3; D uncertain. This clonotype was sampled from a woman aged 18-29 years with Graves' hyperthyroidism. The CDR3 bases are TGTGCCAGCAGTTACGCAAGGGCCAGAGGCGAGACCCAGTACTTC. Translation: CASSYARARGETQYF.